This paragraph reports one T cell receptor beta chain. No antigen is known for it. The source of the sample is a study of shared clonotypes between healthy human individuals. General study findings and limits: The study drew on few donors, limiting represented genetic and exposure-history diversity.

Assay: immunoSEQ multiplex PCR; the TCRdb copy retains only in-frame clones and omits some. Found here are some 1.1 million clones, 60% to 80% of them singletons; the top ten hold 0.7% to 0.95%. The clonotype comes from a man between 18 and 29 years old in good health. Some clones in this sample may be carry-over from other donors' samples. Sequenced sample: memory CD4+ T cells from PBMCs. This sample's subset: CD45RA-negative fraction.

Here the CDR3 reads CASSLFRSGGRYEQYF. CDR3 coding DNA: TGTGCCAGCAGCTTATTTAGGTCAGGGGGCCGCTACGAGCAGTACTTC. This chain joins TRBV7-9 and TRBJ2-7, with 8 positions matching TRBD1. The V and J ends lost 2 bases and 3 bases, in that order; junction bases with no gene match: 9. The CDR3 sequence is 16 residues long. Germline V lookup: CDR1 SEHNR, CDR2 FQNEAQ (reference sequence).